Here is one T cell receptor (beta chain) with its context. Participants reported their clinical history, and cohort assignment relied on those reports. Cohort 3 donors counted as recovered after two negative PCRs, clearance, or resolved symptoms. The record originates from a study of blood T cell repertoires in COVID-19. Study background: Nucleic acid was either cDNA or gDNA, and it came from T cells, B-cell-depleted T cells, or PBMCs.

This CDR3 comprises 11 residues. Deletions cut 8 bases from V and 8 bases from J, with 10 bases between. Germline loops: CDR1 MDHEN, CDR2 SYDVKM. In the original analysis: Nucleated cell counts were estimated from reference gene primer amplification. The table came from immunoSEQ multiplex PCR; TCRdb's copy has only in-frame clones and leaves some out. The D gene and trimming were derived from the DNA, and the V and J assignments and clone size from that table. The sample shows under 300,000 clones, around 82% of them seen only once. This clonotype was sampled from a man in his forties or fifties who had recovered from COVID-19. The sample was PBMCs or T cells enriched from blood (not recorded which). V is TRBV28 and J is TRBJ2-1; D remains ambiguous. CDR3 residues: CASLAGDEQFF. The CDR3 DNA reads as TGTGCCAGCTTGGCAGGCGATGAGCAGTTCTTC.